Sequencing of this T cell receptor (beta chain) was carried out in a study of blood T cells in healthy people across ages. Study results and caveats: Higher naive T cell percentage went strongly together with higher TCR beta diversity.

Remarks on this clonotype: Its antigen is currently unknown.

Germline V lookup: CDR1 MNHNS, CDR2 SASEGT. The V and J ends lost 6 bases and 3 bases, in that order; junction bases with no gene match: 9. This CDR3 has 15 residues. Through a sample-barcoded 5' primer and a J-beta primer mix, a second PCR was run for roughly 6 to 11 cycles. Through a template-switch adaptor with 12 random nucleotides, each cDNA molecule received a tag. TCRdb called the 5' RACE reads again in MiXCR, with one record for every CDR3 protein. The sample has some 760,000 distinct CDR3 sequences, roughly 25% seen once. Separately, the same data were catalogued under a study of T cells of mothers and their children. Per that paper: Slightly higher, non-significant overlap characterized related mother-child pairs relative to unrelated pairs.

The specimen was blood. The clonotype comes from a boy younger than 18 in good health. The rearrangement joins TRBV6-1 to TRBJ2-7, with 9 bases lining up with TRBD1. CDR3 sequence reads: CASRAPGTGFYEQYF. The DNA of the CDR3 is TGTGCCAGCAGAGCCCCCGGGACAGGGTTCTACGAGCAGTACTTC.